Presented here are 23 T cell receptor beta chains from one specimen sequenced in a study of blood T cells in healthy people across ages. Then a second PCR, running about 6 to 12 cycles, was carried out with a sample-barcoded 5' primer and a J-beta primer mix. TCRdb re-derived calls from the 5' RACE reads in MiXCR, one entry per CDR3 protein. The sample lists some 860,000 distinct CDR3 sequences, around three fifths occurring once. Sequencing was performed on blood. The receptors originated from a man aged 40-50 years in good health.

This rearrangement joins TRBV28 to TRBJ2-7, with 14 nucleotides matching TRBD2. J was trimmed by 3 bases and V by 5 bases; bases with no gene match: 6. This CDR3 is built from 16 residues. The germline V gene encodes CDR1 MDHEN and CDR2 SYDVKM. The CDR3 sequence: CASSKTGTSGSYEQYF. CDR3 in DNA: TGTGCCAGCAGTAAAACCGGGACTAGCGGGAGCTACGAGCAGTACTTC.

This clonotype was observed at least ten times. The rearrangement joins TRBV6-1 to TRBJ2-4, with TRBD2 as a possible D gene (6 bases). The V and J ends lost 2 bases and 3 bases respectively, with 11 bases between them. CDR1 is MNHNS and CDR2 is SASEGT in the germline V gene. The length of the CDR3 is 15 residues. CDR3 DNA sequence: TGTGCCAGCAGTGAACCGACCGGGGGCAAAAACATTCAGTACTTC. This sequence encodes CASSEPTGGKNIQYF.

This clonotype was recorded once. The chain is built from TRBV7-9 and TRBJ2-7; 7 bases are a match to TRBD1. Trimming took 2 bases from V and 0 from J; bases not matched to a gene: 4. CDR3 length: 15 residues. CDR1 and CDR2 (germline): SEHNR, FQNEAQ (reference sequence). CDR3 sequence reads: CASSLRTGASYEQYF. For the CDR3, the DNA is TGTGCCAGCAGCTTACGGACAGGTGCCTCCTACGAGCAGTACTTC.

This clonotype was seen a few times. The rearrangement links TRBV27 to TRBJ2-4; D may be TRBD1 (6 bases). Between the trimmed V and J ends, which lost 8 bases and 7 bases, there was a span of 21 bases. The CDR3 totals 15 residues. Germline-derived CDR1 and CDR2 are MNHEY and SMNVEV (reference sequence). The CDR3 spells CASADGVQGRNIQYF. The CDR3, as DNA: TGTGCCAGCGCAGACGGCGTCCAGGGGCGGAACATTCAGTACTTC.

The genes are TRBV3-1 and TRBJ2-7; 13 bases line up with TRBD2. Germline CDR1 and CDR2: LGHDT and YNNKEL (reference sequence). The length of the CDR3 is 14 residues. V dropped 6 bases and J dropped 2; count of bases not matched to a gene: 1. In nucleotides, the CDR3 is TGTGCCAGCAGGGGGACTAGCGGGACCTACGAGCAGTACTTC. Protein sequence: CASRGTSGTYEQYF.

This chain links TRBV7-3 with TRBJ2-6; 11 bases map to TRBD1. Germline CDR1 and CDR2: SGHTA and FQGTGA. Trimming removed 6 bases from V and 1 base from J; junction bases left unmatched: 5. CDR3 length: 17 residues. CDR3 in DNA: TGTGCCAGCAGGGGACAGGGGGTGTTGTCTGGGGCCAACGTCCTGACTTTC. Amino acids: CASRGQGVLSGANVLTF.

The V gene is TRBV29-1, the J gene TRBJ1-2; TRBD1 matches 8 bases. V dropped 0 bases and J dropped 1; count of bases not matched to a gene: 4. This CDR3 has 15 residues. CDR1 is SQVTM, CDR2 ANQGSEA, per germline. The CDR3 DNA sequence: TGCAGCGTTGAAGATCAGGGACAGGTTAACTATGGCTACACCTTC. Translating it yields CSVEDQGQVNYGYTF.

This rearrangement joins TRBV6-6 to TRBJ1-3; D is ambiguous. The CDR3 is made up of 12 amino acids. From germline, CDR1 is MNHNY and CDR2 SVGAGI (reference sequence). The V end was cut by 8 bases, the J end by 0 bases, with 5 bases between. This CDR3 reads CASGVSGNTIYF. In nucleotides, the CDR3 is TGTGCCAGCGGGGTCTCTGGAAACACCATATATTTT.

The chain couples TRBV6-1 to TRBJ1-2; D is uncertain. Deletions cut 7 bases from V and 5 bases from J, with 8 bases between. The CDR3 length is 11 residues. In germline, CDR1 is MNHNS, CDR2 SASEGT. CDR3 DNA sequence: TGTGCCAGCACTAACAAGTATGGCTACACCTTC. Residues: CASTNKYGYTF.

J is TRBJ2-5 and V is TRBV25-1, with 8 nucleotides matching TRBD2. The ends lost 3 bases at V and 0 bases at J; junction bases unmatched: 6. Germline values: CDR1 MGHDK, CDR2 SYGVNS. There are 16 residues in the CDR3. CDR3 protein: CASSEVSGGYQETQYF. For the CDR3, the DNA is TGTGCCAGCAGTGAGGTGTCGGGAGGGTACCAAGAGACCCAGTACTTC. Full variable domain (outside the CDR3, taken from reference TRBV25-1 and TRBJ2-5): EADIYQTPRYLVIGTGKKITLECSQTMGHDKMYWYQQDPGMELHLIHYSYGVNSTEKGDLSSESTVSRIRTEHFPLTLESARPSHTSQYLCASSEVSGGYQETQYFGPGTRLLVL.

The J gene is TRBJ2-1, the V gene TRBV27, with 8 nucleotides matching TRBD1. The germline V gene encodes CDR1 MNHEY and CDR2 SMNVEV (reference sequence). This CDR3 is built from 14 residues. V was clipped by 5 bases and J by 8 bases; unmatched bases: 8. This chain's CDR3 is CASSPGGRGHEQFF. DNA for the CDR3: TGTGCCAGCAGTCCTGGGGGCAGGGGGCATGAGCAGTTCTTC.

The chain combines TRBV5-1 with TRBJ2-5; D gene unclear. CDR1 and CDR2 from the germline V gene are SGHRS and YFSETQ. The CDR3 length is 13 residues. Between the trimmed V and J ends, which lost 3 bases and 2 bases, there was a span of 8 bases. The CDR3 region has the DNA TGCGCCAGCAGCTGGGATCAACAAGAGACCCAGTACTTC. Its translation: CASSWDQQETQYF.

As for this clonotype: One junction end does not reproduce the germline sequence, and a read error may be involved. The chain recombines TRBV3-1 with TRBJ2-1, with 7 bases matching TRBD2. Germline V gene data show CDR1 as LGHDT and CDR2 as YNNKEL (reference sequence). The CDR3 has 17 amino acids. In DNA, the CDR3 is TGTGTCAGCAGCCAAGAAGTCTGGGCTAGCGGTGTCAATGAGCAGTTCTTC. This gives the protein CVSSQEVWASGVNEQFF.

This clonotype was observed a handful of times. This chain links TRBV7-9 with TRBJ1-6; D may be TRBD1 (5 bases). Trimming cost V 7 bases and J 7 bases, with 17 bases left between them. This CDR3 region has 15 residues. From germline, CDR1 is SEHNR and CDR2 FQNEAQ (reference sequence). CDR3 nucleotides: TGTGCCAGCATGGGGGACGGGGGTCTGAATTCACCCCTCCACTTT. The encoded protein is CASMGDGGLNSPLHF.

The table lists this clonotype with a count of one. The rearrangement joins TRBV7-2 to TRBJ2-3; perhaps TRBD2 as D (7 bases). V was clipped by 1 base and J by 3 bases, with 11 bases between them. Germline loops: CDR1 SGHTA, CDR2 FQGNSA. This CDR3 region has 15 residues. CDR3 sequence: CASSLGSGTTDTQYF. The CDR3 nucleotides read TGTGCCAGCAGCTTAGGGAGCGGGACAACAGATACGCAGTATTTT.

The chain has TRBV27 and TRBJ2-7; D is undetermined. The germline V gene has CDR1 MNHEY and CDR2 SMNVEV (reference sequence). The length of the CDR3 is 14 residues. Trimming removed 3 bases from V and 4 bases from J, with 13 bases in between. CDR3 loop: CASSLFGVGYEQYF. DNA of the CDR3: TGTGCCAGCAGTTTGTTTGGGGTCGGTTACGAGCAGTACTTC.

Details on this clonotype: This may be a read error, as it is one base from a much larger clone. The chain is built from TRBV20-1 and TRBJ2-1; 8 nucleotides match TRBD2. The J call may not be correct, given that the DNA end is closer to TRBJ2-7. This CDR3 is 14 amino acids long. Looked up from germline, CDR1 is DFQATT and CDR2 is SNEGSKA (reference sequence). The CDR3: CSASGGAFYNEQYF. The CDR3 DNA sequence: TGCAGTGCTAGCGGGGGGGCTTTCTACAATGAGCAGTACTTC.

V is TRBV10-3 and J is TRBJ2-5; D could derive from TRBD1 or TRBD2 (6 bases each). The germline gives CDR1 ENHRY, CDR2 SYGVKD. The CDR3 covers 12 residues. The V gene lost 4 bases and the J gene lost 11 bases, with 14 bases spanning the gap. CDR3 bases: TGTGCCATCAGTGGTGAGGGGGGTGAGCAGTACTTC. Translating it yields CAISGEGGEQYF.

The chain joins TRBV28 to TRBJ1-2; D remains unclear. Germline CDR1 is MDHEN and CDR2 is SYDVKM. This CDR3 has 11 amino acids. V gave up 3 bases and J gave up 5 bases, with 4 bases separating them. Here the CDR3 DNA reads TGTGCCAGCAGTTTCCCATATGGCTACACCTTC. Amino acid sequence: CASSFPYGYTF.

The rearrangement links TRBV6-1 to TRBJ2-7; 9 bases are shared with TRBD1. After removal of 8 bases from V and 3 bases from J, the junction contained 14 bases not matched to a gene. The CDR3 runs 16 residues. In germline, CDR1 is MNHNS, CDR2 SASEGT. The CDR3 reads CASCPNRGLTVYEQYF. DNA of the CDR3: TGTGCCAGCTGCCCTAACAGGGGGCTAACCGTCTACGAGCAGTACTTC.

The V call is TRBV2, the J call TRBJ1-4; no clear D gene. Trimming removed 6 bases from V and 4 bases from J, with 15 bases in between. Per the germline V gene, CDR1 is SNHLY and CDR2 is FYNNEI. The CDR3 contains 15 residues. The chain's CDR3 is CASRTSSTLNEKLFF. Here the CDR3 DNA reads TGTGCCAGCAGGACGTCGTCAACGCTTAATGAAAAACTGTTTTTT.

The genes are TRBV7-7 and TRBJ2-7; D remains unclear. Germline V lookup: CDR1 SSHAT, CDR2 FNYEAQ (reference sequence). Trimming pared 6 bases from V and 3 bases from J, leaving 18 bases between. The CDR3 sequence is 15 residues long. The CDR3 DNA follows: TGTGCCAGCAGTCCTTCTTACACGCGTCTCTACGAGCAGTACTTC. The encoded protein is CASSPSYTRLYEQYF.

A word on this clonotype: This may be a read error, as it is one base from a much larger clone. V usage is TRBV11-2 and J usage is TRBJ2-5; D remains unclear. The germline V gene encodes CDR1 SGHAT and CDR2 FQNNGV. CDR3 length equals 15 residues. In DNA, the CDR3 is TGTACCAGCAGCTTAGAACTTGGCGGAAGCCGGACCCAGTACTTC. Its protein product is CTSSLELGGSRTQYF.